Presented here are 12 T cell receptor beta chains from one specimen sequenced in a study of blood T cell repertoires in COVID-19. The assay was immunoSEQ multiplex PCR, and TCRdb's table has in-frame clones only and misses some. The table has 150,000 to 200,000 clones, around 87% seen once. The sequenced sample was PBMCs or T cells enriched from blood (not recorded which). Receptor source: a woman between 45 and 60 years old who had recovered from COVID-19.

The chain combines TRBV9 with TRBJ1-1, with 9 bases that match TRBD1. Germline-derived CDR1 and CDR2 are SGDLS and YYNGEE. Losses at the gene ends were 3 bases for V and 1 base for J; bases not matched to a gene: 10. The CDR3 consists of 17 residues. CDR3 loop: CASSDHYRGRGNTEAFF. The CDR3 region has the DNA TGTGCCAGCAGCGATCATTACAGGGGGCGCGGGAACACTGAAGCTTTCTTT.

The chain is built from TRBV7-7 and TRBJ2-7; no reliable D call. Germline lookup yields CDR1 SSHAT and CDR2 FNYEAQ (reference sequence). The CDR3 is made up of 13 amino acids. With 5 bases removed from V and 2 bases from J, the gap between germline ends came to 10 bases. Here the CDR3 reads CASSLGATYEQYF. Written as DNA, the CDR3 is TGTGCCAGCAGCCTTGGAGCCACCTACGAGCAGTACTTC. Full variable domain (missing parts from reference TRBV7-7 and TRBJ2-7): GAGVSQSPRYKVTKRGQDVTLRCDPISSHATLYWYQQALGQGPEFLTYFNYEAQPDKSGLPSDRFSAERPEGSISTLTIQRTEQRDSAMYRCASSLGATYEQYFGPGTRLTVT.

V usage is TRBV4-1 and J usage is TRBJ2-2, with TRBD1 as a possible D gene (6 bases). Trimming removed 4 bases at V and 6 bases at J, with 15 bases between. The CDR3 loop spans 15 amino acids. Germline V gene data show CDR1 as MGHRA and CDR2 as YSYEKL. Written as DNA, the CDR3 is TGCGCCAGCAGCCTTCAACAGGGTATGCCCGGGGAGCTGTTTTTT. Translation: CASSLQQGMPGELFF.

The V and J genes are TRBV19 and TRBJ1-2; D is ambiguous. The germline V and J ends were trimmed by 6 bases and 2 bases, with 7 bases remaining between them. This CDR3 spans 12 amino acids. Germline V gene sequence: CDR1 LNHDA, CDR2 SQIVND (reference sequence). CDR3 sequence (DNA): TGTGCCAGTAGACGGGAGAACTATGGCTACACCTTC. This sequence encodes CASRRENYGYTF. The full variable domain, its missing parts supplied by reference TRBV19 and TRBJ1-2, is DGGITQSPKYLFRKEGQNVTLSCEQNLNHDAMYWYRQDPGQGLRLIYYSQIVNDFQKGDIAEGYSVSREKKESFPLTVTSAQKNPTAFYLCASRRENYGYTFGSGTRLTVV.

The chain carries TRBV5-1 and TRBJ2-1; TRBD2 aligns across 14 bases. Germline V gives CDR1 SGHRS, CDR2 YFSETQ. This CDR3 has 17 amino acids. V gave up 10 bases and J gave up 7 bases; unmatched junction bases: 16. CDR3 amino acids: CAGSFGLAGGGVNEQFF. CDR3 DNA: TGCGCCGGATCTTTTGGACTAGCGGGGGGCGGGGTGAATGAGCAGTTCTTC.

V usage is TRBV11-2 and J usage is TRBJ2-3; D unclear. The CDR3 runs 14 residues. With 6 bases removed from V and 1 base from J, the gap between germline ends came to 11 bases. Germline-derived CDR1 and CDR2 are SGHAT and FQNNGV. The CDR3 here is CASSQNGGTDTQYF. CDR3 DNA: TGTGCCAGCAGTCAAAATGGAGGCACAGATACGCAGTATTTT.

The CDR3, as DNA: TGCGCCAGCAGCCAAGCCCAGGGGTATGGGAACACTGAAGCTTTCTTT. Its protein is CASSQAQGYGNTEAFF. The chain links TRBV4-3 to TRBJ1-1; perhaps TRBD1 as D (6 bases). This CDR3 is built from 16 residues. Trimming took 1 base from V and 1 from J, leaving 13 bases between them. In germline, CDR1 is LGHNA, CDR2 YSLEER.

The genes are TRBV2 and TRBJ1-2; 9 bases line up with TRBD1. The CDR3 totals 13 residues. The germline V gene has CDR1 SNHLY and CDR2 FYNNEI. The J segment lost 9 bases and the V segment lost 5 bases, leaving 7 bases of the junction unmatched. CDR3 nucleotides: TGTGCCAGCAGTCCCGGGACAGGGTACAGCTACACCTTC. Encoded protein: CASSPGTGYSYTF.

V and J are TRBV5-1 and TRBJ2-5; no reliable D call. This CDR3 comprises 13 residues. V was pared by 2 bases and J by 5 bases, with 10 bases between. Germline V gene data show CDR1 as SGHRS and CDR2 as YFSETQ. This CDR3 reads CASSLSSWETQYF. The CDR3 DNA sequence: TGCGCCAGCAGCTTAAGTAGTTGGGAGACCCAGTACTTC.

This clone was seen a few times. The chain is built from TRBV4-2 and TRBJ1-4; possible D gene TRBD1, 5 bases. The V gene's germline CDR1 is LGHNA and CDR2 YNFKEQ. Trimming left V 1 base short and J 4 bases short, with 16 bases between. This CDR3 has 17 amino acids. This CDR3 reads CASSQAQGAGGNEKLFF. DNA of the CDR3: TGTGCCAGCAGCCAAGCTCAGGGCGCGGGGGGTAATGAAAAACTGTTTTTT.

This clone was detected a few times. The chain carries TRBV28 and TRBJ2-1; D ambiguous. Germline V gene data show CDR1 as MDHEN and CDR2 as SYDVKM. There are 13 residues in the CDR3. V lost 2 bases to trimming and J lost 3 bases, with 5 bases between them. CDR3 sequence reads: CASSLTGYNEQFF. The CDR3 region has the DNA TGTGCCAGCAGTTTAACTGGCTACAATGAGCAGTTCTTC.

DNA of the CDR3: TGTGCCAGCAGCCTGGGACAGGGCAAAAACATTCAGTACTTC. It translates to CASSLGQGKNIQYF. The chain uses TRBV3-1 (or the pseudogene TRBV3-2) and TRBJ2-4, with 9 positions matching TRBD1. Looked up from germline, CDR1 is LGHDT and CDR2 is YNNKEL (reference sequence). The CDR3 extends over 14 amino acids. After removal of 4 bases from V and 3 bases from J, the junction contained 1 base not matched to a gene.